The 5 T cell receptor beta chains below were found in one sample sequenced in a study of Graves' ophthalmopathy and Graves' hyperthyroidism. Amplified TCR beta CDR3 regions were obtained using RNA transcripts as template. Second-round multiplex PCR followed a first-round RT-PCR using HTBI primers. TCRdb reprocessed the multiplex PCR reads with MiXCR, giving one entry per CDR3 protein. The top ten clones hold over 8.5% of a sample with some 1.1 million distinct CDR3 sequences, about 35% of them seen once. The source material was peripheral blood or thyroid tissue (not recorded which). Receptors were obtained from an adult man with Graves' hyperthyroidism.

The chain combines TRBV6-5 with TRBJ1-5; D is unclear. Germline loops: CDR1 MNHEY, CDR2 SVGAGI. The V end was cut by 9 bases, the J end by 0 bases, with 9 bases between. The CDR3 is 13 amino acids. CDR3 DNA sequence: TGTGCCAGTAGGAGAAATAGCAATCAGCCCCAGCATTTT. Protein sequence: CASRRNSNQPQHF.

In this sample, this clonotype turned up many times. V usage is TRBV6-4 and J usage is TRBJ1-1, with D possibly TRBD1 on 5 matching bases. The CDR3 is 14 amino acids. Between the trimmed V and J ends, which lost 6 bases and 1 base, there was a span of 12 bases. CDR1 is MRHNA, CDR2 SNTAGT, per germline. The CDR3 here is CASREGPRNTEAFF. Here the CDR3 DNA reads TGTGCCAGCAGGGAGGGACCTAGGAACACTGAAGCTTTCTTT.

This clonotype was counted ten times or more. The chain employs TRBV10-3 and TRBJ2-7; D remains unclear. This CDR3 comprises 13 residues. Germline loops: CDR1 ENHRY, CDR2 SYGVKD. The germline V and J ends were trimmed by 4 bases and 7 bases, with 14 bases remaining between them. The CDR3 protein is CAISASGVSEQYF. In nucleotides, the CDR3 is TGTGCCATCAGTGCCAGTGGGGTCTCAGAGCAGTACTTC.

This clonotype was found many times. This sequence joins TRBV5-1 and TRBJ2-5; D unclear. Germline V lookup: CDR1 SGHRS, CDR2 YFSETQ. With 0 bases removed from V and 2 bases from J, the gap between germline ends came to 11 bases. CDR3 length: 15 residues. CDR3 nucleotide sequence: TGCGCCAGCAGCTTGGCCGCGGCGAAACAAGAGACCCAGTACTTC. Residues: CASSLAAAKQETQYF. The entire variable domain, with the rest obtained from reference TRBV5-1 and TRBJ2-5, is as follows: KAGVTQTPRYLIKTRGQQVTLSCSPISGHRSVSWYQQTPGQGLQFLFEYFSETQRNKGNFPGRFSGRQFSNSRSEMNVSTLELGDSALYLCASSLAAAKQETQYFGPGTRLLVL.

This clonotype has only a few counts. This clone may be a read error of a much larger clone one base away. The chain links TRBV9 to TRBJ1-3; no firm D call. CDR3 length: 14 residues. Trimming stripped 3 bases from V and 0 bases from J, with 7 bases between. Germline CDR1 is SGDLS and CDR2 is YYNGEE. The CDR3 region has the DNA TGTGCCAGCAGCGGGGTCCCCTCTGGAAACACCATATATTTT. This encodes CASSGVPSGNTIYF.